This TCR beta chain was found in a study of T cell responses to AZD1222 COVID-19 vaccine. The CDR3 is 18 amino acids. Trimming took 6 bases from V and 5 from J; bases not matched to a gene: 18. Germline-derived CDR1 and CDR2 are KGHSH and LQKENI. Profiling relied on immunoSEQ multiplex PCR, and the TCRdb table lists in-frame clones only, not all of them. Seen here are 70,000 to 90,000 clones, around 85% observed once, and the top ten hold about 12%. V gene TRBV18 combines with J gene TRBJ2-2, with 7 positions matching TRBD2. Sequencing was performed on peripheral blood, taken 28 days after the second AZD1222 dose. The receptor was derived from an adult who received the AZD1222 COVID-19 vaccine. The CDR3 region is CASSSLPLAGAGTGELFF. In DNA, the CDR3 is TGTGCCAGCTCTTCTCTACCCCTGGCGGGAGCCGGAACCGGGGAGCTGTTTTTT.